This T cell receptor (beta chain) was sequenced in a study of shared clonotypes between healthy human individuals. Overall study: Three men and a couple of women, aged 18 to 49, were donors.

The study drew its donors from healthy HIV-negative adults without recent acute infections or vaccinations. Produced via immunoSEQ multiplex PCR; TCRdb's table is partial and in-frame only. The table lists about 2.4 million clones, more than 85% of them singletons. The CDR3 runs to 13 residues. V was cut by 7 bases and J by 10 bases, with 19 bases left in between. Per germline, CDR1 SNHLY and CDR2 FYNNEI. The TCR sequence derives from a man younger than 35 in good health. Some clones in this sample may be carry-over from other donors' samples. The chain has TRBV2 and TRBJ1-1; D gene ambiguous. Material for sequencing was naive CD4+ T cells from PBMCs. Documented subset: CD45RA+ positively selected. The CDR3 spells CASTGLRVRRAFF. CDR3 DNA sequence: TGTGCCAGCACCGGGCTTAGGGTTCGGCGAGCTTTCTTT.